A single sample is the source of the 10 T cell receptor beta chains below, sequenced in a study of cytomegalovirus exposure and HLA in healthy donors. Primers included in the PCR were 60 Vbeta and 13 Jbeta primers. Only in-frame clones appear in the TCRdb table, and some are missing; sequencing was by immunoSEQ multiplex PCR. The data show about 130,000 clones, 80% seen once. Input material: PBMCs. The origin of the receptors is a man in his forties or fifties in good health and CMV-seronegative.

This chain connects TRBV28 to TRBJ1-1; the D gene is possibly TRBD1 (6 bases). This CDR3 spans 14 amino acids. Trimming left V 5 bases short and J 6 bases short, with 16 bases between. The germline CDR1 and CDR2 sequences are MDHEN and SYDVKM. This CDR3 reads CASSTGTAAAEAFF. In DNA form, the CDR3 reads TGTGCCAGCAGTACAGGGACCGCGGCAGCTGAAGCTTTCTTT. Based on the CDR3 plus reference TRBV28 and TRBJ1-1, the full variable domain is DVKVTQSSRYLVKRTGEKVFLECVQDMDHENMFWYRQDPGLGLRLIYFSYDVKMKEKGDIPEGYSVSREKKERFSLILESASTNQTSMYLCASSTGTAAAEAFFGQGTRLTVV.

The V gene is TRBV25-1, the J gene TRBJ2-7, with D possibly being TRBD1 (6 bases). Germline V CDR1 and CDR2: MGHDK, SYGVNS. CDR3 length: 15 amino acids. The V and J ends lost 4 bases and 3 bases respectively, with 16 bases between them. CDR3 residues: CASSAQGNFGYEQYF. In nucleotides, the CDR3 is TGTGCCAGCAGTGCTCAGGGGAATTTTGGCTACGAGCAGTACTTC.

This rearrangement joins TRBV19 to TRBJ1-3; 8 bases are a match to TRBD1. V gave up 4 bases and J gave up 4 bases; unmatched junction bases: 3. This CDR3 region has 14 residues. The germline V gene has CDR1 LNHDA and CDR2 SQIVND (reference sequence). DNA of the CDR3: TGTGCCAGTAGTACGACAGGGGCAGGAAACACCATATATTTT. Residues: CASSTTGAGNTIYF. Complete variable domain (other parts from reference TRBV19 and TRBJ1-3): DGGITQSPKYLFRKEGQNVTLSCEQNLNHDAMYWYRQDPGQGLRLIYYSQIVNDFQKGDIAEGYSVSREKKESFPLTVTSAQKNPTAFYLCASSTTGAGNTIYFGEGSWLTVV.

This clone was seen a handful of times. This rearrangement joins TRBV2 to TRBJ2-7; 15 bases line up with TRBD2. The CDR3 length is 20 residues. After removal of 7 bases from V and 3 bases from J, the junction contained 19 bases not matched to a gene. Germline lookup yields CDR1 SNHLY and CDR2 FYNNEI. The CDR3 bases are TGTGCCAGCATGGAAAGGGGTGGACTAGCGGGAGGGCTTTTCCACTACGAGCAGTACTTC. This sequence encodes CASMERGGLAGGLFHYEQYF.

The V and J genes are TRBV6-1 and TRBJ2-1; 10 nucleotides agree with TRBD1. Trimming removed 6 bases from V and 8 bases from J; junction bases left unmatched: 7. This CDR3 spans 14 amino acids. Germline CDR1 is MNHNS and CDR2 is SASEGT. The DNA of the CDR3 is TGTGCCAGCAGGACGGACAGGGGGGCGTATGAGCAGTTCTTC. Encoded protein: CASRTDRGAYEQFF.

The chain recombines TRBV2 with TRBJ1-4; a possible D gene is TRBD1 (6 bases). The V end was cut by 7 bases, the J end by 7 bases, with 10 bases between. Germline-derived CDR1 and CDR2 are SNHLY and FYNNEI. The CDR3 contains 12 residues. CDR3 in DNA: TGTGCCAGCAAGGGGGTTAGTGAAAAACTGTTTTTT. Translating gives CASKGVSEKLFF.

The rearrangement joins TRBV18 to TRBJ1-6, with TRBD1 as a possible D gene (5 bases). CDR1 is KGHSH, CDR2 LQKENI, per germline. The V end was cut by 3 bases, the J end by 11 bases, with 11 bases between. The CDR3 loop spans 13 amino acids. The CDR3 sequence: CASSPSKGPPLHF. CDR3 in DNA: TGTGCCAGCTCACCGTCAAAGGGGCCACCCCTCCACTTT. The full variable domain, with the rest looked up from reference TRBV18 and TRBJ1-6, is NAGVMQNPRHLVRRRGQEARLRCSPMKGHSHVYWYRQLPEEGLKFMVYLQKENIIDESGMPKERFSAEFPKEGPSILRIQQVVRGDSAAYFCASSPSKGPPLHFGNGTRLTVT.

The rearrangement links TRBV5-1 to TRBJ1-4, with 8 bases fitting TRBD1. From germline, CDR1 is SGHRS and CDR2 YFSETQ. The CDR3 extends over 15 amino acids. J gave up 8 bases and V 1 base, and 7 bases lay outside the gene matches. The CDR3 region is CASSLTPGGWEKLFF. DNA for the CDR3: TGCGCCAGCAGCTTGACGCCAGGGGGCTGGGAAAAACTGTTTTTT.

V is TRBV9 and J is TRBJ2-3; tentatively, D is TRBD1 (6 bases). CDR3 length: 15 residues. Trimming took off 4 bases at V and 0 bases at J, with 12 bases between the two ends. Germline V gene lookup returns CDR1 SGDLS and CDR2 YYNGEE. The CDR3 DNA reads TGTGCCAGCAGCACACAGGGTCCTAGCACAGATACGCAGTATTTT. Its protein is CASSTQGPSTDTQYF.

This chain links TRBV19 with TRBJ1-1; D is unresolved. Germline values: CDR1 LNHDA, CDR2 SQIVND (reference sequence). This CDR3 contains 13 residues. Between the trimmed V and J ends, which lost 1 base and 5 bases, there was a span of 8 bases. The CDR3 here is CASSIGERTEAFF. The DNA for the CDR3 is TGTGCCAGTAGTATAGGGGAGAGGACTGAAGCTTTCTTT.